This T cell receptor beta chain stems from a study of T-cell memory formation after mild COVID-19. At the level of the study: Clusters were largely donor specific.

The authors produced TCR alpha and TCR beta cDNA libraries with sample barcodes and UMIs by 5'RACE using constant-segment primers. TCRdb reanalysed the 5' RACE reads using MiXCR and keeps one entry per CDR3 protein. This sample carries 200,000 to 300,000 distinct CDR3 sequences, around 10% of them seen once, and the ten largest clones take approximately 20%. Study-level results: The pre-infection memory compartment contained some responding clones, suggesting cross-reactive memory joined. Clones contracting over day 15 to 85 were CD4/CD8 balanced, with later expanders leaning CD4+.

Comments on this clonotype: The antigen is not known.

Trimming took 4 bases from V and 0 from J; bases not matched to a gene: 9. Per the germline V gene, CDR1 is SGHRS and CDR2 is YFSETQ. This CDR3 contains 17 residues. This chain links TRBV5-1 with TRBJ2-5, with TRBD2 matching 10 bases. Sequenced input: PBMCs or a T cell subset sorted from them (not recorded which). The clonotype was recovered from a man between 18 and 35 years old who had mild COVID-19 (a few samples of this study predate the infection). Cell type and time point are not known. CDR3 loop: CASSPGSGGGYQETQYF. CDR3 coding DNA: TGCGCCAGCAGCCCCGGAAGCGGGGGGGGCTACCAAGAGACCCAGTACTTC. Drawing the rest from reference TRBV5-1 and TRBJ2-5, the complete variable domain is KAGVTQTPRYLIKTRGQQVTLSCSPISGHRSVSWYQQTPGQGLQFLFEYFSETQRNKGNFPGRFSGRQFSNSRSEMNVSTLELGDSALYLCASSPGSGGGYQETQYFGPGTRLLVL.